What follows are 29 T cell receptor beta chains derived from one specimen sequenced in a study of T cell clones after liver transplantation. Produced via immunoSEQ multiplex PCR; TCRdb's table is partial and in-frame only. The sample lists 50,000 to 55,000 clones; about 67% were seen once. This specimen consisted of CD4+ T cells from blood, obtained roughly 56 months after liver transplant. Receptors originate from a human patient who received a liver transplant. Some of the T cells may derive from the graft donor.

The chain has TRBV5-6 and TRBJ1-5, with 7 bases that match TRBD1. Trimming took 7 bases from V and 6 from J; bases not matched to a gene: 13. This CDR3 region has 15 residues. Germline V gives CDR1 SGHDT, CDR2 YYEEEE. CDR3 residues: CASSPHRGGGQPQHF. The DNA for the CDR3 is TGTGCCAGCTCTCCCCACAGGGGTGGGGGTCAGCCCCAGCATTTT.

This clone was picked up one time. The CDR3: CASSEDQPQHF. The CDR3 DNA reads as TGTGCCAGCAGTGAGGATCAGCCCCAGCATTTT. The chain carries TRBV2 and TRBJ1-5; D is unclear. CDR1 is SNHLY and CDR2 is FYNNEI in the germline V gene. V lost 3 bases to trimming and J lost 5 bases, with 2 bases between them. The CDR3 loop spans 11 amino acids. The whole variable domain, remainder taken from reference TRBV2 and TRBJ1-5, is EPEVTQTPSHQVTQMGQEVILRCVPISNHLYFYWYRQILGQKVEFLVSFYNNEISEKSEIFDDQFSVERPDGSNFTLKIRSTKLEDSAMYFCASSEDQPQHFGDGTRLSIL.

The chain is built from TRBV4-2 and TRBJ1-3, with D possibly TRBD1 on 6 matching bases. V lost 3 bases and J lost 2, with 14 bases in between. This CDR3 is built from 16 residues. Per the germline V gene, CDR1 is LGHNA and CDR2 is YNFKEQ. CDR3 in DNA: TGTGCCAGCAGCCAGTTAAGGGGGGCGGCTGGAAACACCATATATTTT. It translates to CASSQLRGAAGNTIYF.

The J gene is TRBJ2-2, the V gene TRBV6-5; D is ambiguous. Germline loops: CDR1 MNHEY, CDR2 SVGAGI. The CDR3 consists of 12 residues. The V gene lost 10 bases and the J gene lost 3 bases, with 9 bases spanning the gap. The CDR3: CAIGKDTGELFF. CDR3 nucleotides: TGTGCCATCGGCAAGGACACCGGGGAGCTGTTTTTT.

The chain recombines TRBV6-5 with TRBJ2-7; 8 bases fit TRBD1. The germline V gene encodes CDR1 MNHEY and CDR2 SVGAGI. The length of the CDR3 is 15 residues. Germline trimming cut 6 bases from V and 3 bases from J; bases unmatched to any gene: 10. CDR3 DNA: TGTGCCAGCAGGCGCACGATAGACAGGGGCTACGAGCAGTACTTC. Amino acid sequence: CASRRTIDRGYEQYF.

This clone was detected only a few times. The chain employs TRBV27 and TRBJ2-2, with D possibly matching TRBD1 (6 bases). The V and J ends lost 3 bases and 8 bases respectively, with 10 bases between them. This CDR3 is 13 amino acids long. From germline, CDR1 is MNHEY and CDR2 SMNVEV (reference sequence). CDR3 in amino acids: CASSFRTEGELFF. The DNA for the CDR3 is TGTGCCAGCAGTTTCCGGACAGAAGGGGAGCTGTTTTTT.

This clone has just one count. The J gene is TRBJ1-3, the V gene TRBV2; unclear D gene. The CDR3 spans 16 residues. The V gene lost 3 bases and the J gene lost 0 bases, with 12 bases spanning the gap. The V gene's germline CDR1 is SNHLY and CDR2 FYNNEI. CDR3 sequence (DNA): TGTGCCAGCAGTGAGAACTCCAGGTTCTCTGGAAACACCATATATTTT. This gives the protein CASSENSRFSGNTIYF.

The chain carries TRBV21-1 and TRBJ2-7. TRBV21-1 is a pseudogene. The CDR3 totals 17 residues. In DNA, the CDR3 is TGTGCCAGCAGCAAAGAGGGTTCCCCAGACCTTTACTACGAGCAGTACTTC. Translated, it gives CASSKEGSPDLYYEQYF.

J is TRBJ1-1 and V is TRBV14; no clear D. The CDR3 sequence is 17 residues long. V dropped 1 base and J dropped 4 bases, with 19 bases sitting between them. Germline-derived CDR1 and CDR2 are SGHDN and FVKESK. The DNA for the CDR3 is TGTGCCAGCAGCCAAGTCTTGTGGATAGGGTTTAGCACTGAAGCTTTCTTT. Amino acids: CASSQVLWIGFSTEAFF.

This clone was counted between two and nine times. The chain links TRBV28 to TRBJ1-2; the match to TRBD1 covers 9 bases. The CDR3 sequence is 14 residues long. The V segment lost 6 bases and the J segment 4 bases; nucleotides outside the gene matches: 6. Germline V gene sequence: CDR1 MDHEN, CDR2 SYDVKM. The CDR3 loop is CASSEQGARYGYTF. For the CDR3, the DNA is TGTGCCAGCAGCGAACAGGGGGCGCGCTATGGCTACACCTTC.

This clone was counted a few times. CDR3 DNA sequence: TGTGCCAGCAGCCCCGGACAAAAACTGTTTTTT. Translation: CASSPGQKLFF. The chain carries TRBV5-5 and TRBJ1-4, with D unclear. There are 11 residues in the CDR3. Germline CDR1 SGHKS, CDR2 YYEKEE (reference sequence). V was clipped by 4 bases and J by 9 bases, with 7 bases between them.

The CDR3 sequence is CASSLADGGSGRLRMREQYF. CDR3 DNA: TGTGCCAGCAGCTTAGCGGATGGAGGTAGCGGCAGATTGAGGATGCGCGAGCAGTACTTC. The chain couples TRBV7-8 to TRBJ2-7, with D perhaps matching TRBD2 (6 bases). The CDR3 is made up of 20 amino acids. Germline CDR1 reads SGHVS; CDR2 reads FQNEAQ. The V gene lost 0 bases and the J gene lost 6 bases, with 30 bases spanning the gap.

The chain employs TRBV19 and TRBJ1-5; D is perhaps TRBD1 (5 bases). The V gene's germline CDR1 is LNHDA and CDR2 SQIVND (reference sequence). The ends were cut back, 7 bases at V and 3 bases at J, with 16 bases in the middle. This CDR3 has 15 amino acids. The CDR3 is CASTQGAGFNQPQHF. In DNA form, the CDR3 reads TGTGCCAGTACCCAAGGTGCAGGGTTCAATCAGCCCCAGCATTTT.

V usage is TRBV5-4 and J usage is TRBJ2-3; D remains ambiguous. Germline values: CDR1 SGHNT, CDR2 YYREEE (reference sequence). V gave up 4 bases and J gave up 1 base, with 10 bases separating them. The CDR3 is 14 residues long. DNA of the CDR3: TGTGCCAGCAGCCCCCGCCCGGGCACAGATACGCAGTATTTT. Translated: CASSPRPGTDTQYF.

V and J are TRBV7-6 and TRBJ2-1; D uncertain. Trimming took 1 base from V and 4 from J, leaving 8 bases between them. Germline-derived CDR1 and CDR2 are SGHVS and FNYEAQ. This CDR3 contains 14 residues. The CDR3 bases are TGTGCCAGCAGCTTAGGACCCCTATACAATGAGCAGTTCTTC. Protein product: CASSLGPLYNEQFF.

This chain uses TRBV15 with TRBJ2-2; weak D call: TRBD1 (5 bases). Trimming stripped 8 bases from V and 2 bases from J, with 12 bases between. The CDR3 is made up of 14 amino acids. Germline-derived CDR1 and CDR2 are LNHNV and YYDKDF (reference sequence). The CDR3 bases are TGTGCCACCGCGAAGGGGCGAAACACCGGGGAGCTGTTTTTT. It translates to CATAKGRNTGELFF.

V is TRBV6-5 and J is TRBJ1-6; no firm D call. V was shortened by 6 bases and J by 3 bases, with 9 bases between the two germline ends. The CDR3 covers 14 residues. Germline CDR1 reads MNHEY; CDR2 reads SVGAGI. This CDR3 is CASSQTHYNSPLHF. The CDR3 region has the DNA TGTGCCAGCAGCCAGACACACTATAATTCACCCCTCCACTTT.

CDR3 bases: TGCGCCAGCAGCCCCCCGGGACAGCGGCAAGGCTACACCTTC. Protein: CASSPPGQRQGYTF. The chain recombines TRBV4-1 with TRBJ1-2, with 7 bases aligning to TRBD1. From germline, CDR1 is MGHRA and CDR2 YSYEKL. The trim removed 4 bases at V and 8 bases at J, leaving 10 bases unmatched. The CDR3 has 14 amino acids.

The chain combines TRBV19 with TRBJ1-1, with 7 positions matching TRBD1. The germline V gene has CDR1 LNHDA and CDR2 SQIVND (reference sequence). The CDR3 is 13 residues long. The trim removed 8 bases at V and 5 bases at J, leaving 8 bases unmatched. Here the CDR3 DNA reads TGTGCCAGTGGTCACAGGGGAAGTACTGAAGCTTTCTTT. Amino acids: CASGHRGSTEAFF.

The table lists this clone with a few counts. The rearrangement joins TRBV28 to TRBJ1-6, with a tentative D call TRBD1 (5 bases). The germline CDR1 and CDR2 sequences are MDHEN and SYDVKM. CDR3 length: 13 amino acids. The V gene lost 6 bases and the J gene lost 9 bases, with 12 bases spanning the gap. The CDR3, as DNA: TGTGCCAGCAGCTCCCCGACAGTTTCACCCCTCCACTTT. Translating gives CASSSPTVSPLHF.

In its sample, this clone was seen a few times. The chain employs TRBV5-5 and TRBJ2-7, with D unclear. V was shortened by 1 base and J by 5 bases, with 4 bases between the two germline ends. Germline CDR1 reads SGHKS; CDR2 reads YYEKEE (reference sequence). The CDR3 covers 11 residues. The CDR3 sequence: CASSLLDEQYF. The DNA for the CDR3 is TGTGCCAGCAGCTTGCTGGACGAGCAGTACTTC.

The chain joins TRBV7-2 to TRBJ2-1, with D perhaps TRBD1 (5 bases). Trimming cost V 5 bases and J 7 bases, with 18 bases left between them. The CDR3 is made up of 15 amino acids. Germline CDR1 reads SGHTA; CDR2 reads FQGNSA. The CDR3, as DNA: TGTGCCAGCAGCCCAGGGTCCACAAGGCTGAATGAGCAGTTCTTC. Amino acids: CASSPGSTRLNEQFF.

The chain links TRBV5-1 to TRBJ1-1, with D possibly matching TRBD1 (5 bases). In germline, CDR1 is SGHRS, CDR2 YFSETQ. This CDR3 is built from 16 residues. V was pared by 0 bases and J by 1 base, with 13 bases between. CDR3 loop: CASSLGSRGRNTEAFF. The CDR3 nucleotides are TGCGCCAGCAGCTTGGGATCACGGGGGAGGAACACTGAAGCTTTCTTT.

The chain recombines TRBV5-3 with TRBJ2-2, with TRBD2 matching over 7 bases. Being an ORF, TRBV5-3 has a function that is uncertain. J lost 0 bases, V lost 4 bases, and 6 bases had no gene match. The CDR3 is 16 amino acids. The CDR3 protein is CARSPSGEANTGELFF. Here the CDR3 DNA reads TGTGCCAGAAGCCCCAGCGGGGAGGCGAACACCGGGGAGCTGTTTTTT.

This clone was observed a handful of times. In DNA form, the CDR3 reads TGTGCCAGCAGCCCCTTCAGGAGAAATGGCTACACCTTC. Translation: CASSPFRRNGYTF. The V gene is TRBV7-8, the J gene TRBJ1-2, with no clear D. Germline V lookup: CDR1 SGHVS, CDR2 FQNEAQ. V was cut by 5 bases and J by 6 bases, with 13 bases left in between. The length of the CDR3 is 13 residues. Filled out from reference TRBV7-8 and TRBJ1-2, the complete variable domain reads GAGVSQSPRYKVAKRGQDVALRCDPISGHVSLFWYQQALGQGPEFLTYFQNEAQLDKSGLPSDRFFAERPEGSVSTLKIQRTQQEDSAVYLCASSPFRRNGYTFGSGTRLTVV.

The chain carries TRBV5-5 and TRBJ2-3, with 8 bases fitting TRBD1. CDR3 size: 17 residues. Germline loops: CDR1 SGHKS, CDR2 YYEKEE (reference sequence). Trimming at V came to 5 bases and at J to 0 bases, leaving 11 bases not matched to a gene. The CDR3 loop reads CASRLGHRDRSTDTQYF. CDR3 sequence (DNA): TGTGCCAGCAGGCTGGGGCATAGGGACAGGAGCACAGATACGCAGTATTTT.

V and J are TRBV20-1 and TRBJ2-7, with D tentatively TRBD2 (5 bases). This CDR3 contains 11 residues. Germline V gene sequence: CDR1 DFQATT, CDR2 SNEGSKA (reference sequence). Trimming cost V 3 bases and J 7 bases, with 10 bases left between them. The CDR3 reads CSARRVGEQYF. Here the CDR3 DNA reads TGCAGTGCTAGGCGGGTTGGTGAGCAGTACTTC.

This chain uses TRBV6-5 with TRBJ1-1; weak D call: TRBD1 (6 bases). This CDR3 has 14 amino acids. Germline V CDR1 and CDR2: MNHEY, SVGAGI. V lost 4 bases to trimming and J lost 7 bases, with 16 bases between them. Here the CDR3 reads CASSSYREEGEAFF. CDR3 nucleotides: TGTGCCAGCAGTTCGTACAGGGAGGAGGGTGAAGCTTTCTTT.

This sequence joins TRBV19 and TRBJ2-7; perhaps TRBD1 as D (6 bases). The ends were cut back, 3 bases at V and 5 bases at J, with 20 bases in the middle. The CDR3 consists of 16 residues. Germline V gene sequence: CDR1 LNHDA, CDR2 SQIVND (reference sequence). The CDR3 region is CASSMYETGSLDEQYF. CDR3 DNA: TGTGCCAGTAGTATGTACGAGACAGGATCTCTCGACGAGCAGTACTTC.